The 21 T cell receptor beta chains below come from one sample, sequenced in a study of T cells in Graves' hyperthyroidism and ophthalmopathy. Authors of the study amplified TCR beta CDR3 regions from RNA transcripts. The primer set for the first-round RT-PCR of the TCR CDR3 was HTBI. One entry per CDR3 protein, called by TCRdb with MiXCR from the multiplex PCR reads. Seen here are fewer than 650,000 distinct CDR3 sequences, about 14% observed once, and the top ten hold 6.5% to 9%. Sequenced: blood. These receptors all stem from a woman aged 18 to 35 with Graves' ophthalmopathy.

This clonotype has at least ten counts. The V gene is TRBV6-2 or TRBV6-3, the J gene TRBJ2-4; the match to TRBD2 covers 8 bases. J lost 0 bases, V lost 6 bases, and 13 bases had no gene match. This CDR3 spans 18 amino acids. CDR1 is MNHEY, CDR2 SVGEGT, per germline. CDR3 in amino acids: CASRSGSGMQLAKNIQYF. As DNA, the CDR3 is TGTGCCAGCAGGTCGGGTAGCGGGATGCAACTAGCCAAAAACATTCAGTACTTC.

In its sample, this clonotype was seen many times. V gene TRBV7-2 combines with J gene TRBJ2-7, with a tentative D call TRBD2 (5 bases). This CDR3 has 17 amino acids. The V end was cut by 5 bases, the J end by 0 bases, with 20 bases between. Germline CDR1 is SGHTA and CDR2 is FQGNSA. The CDR3 loop is CTSSPLNSGIYSYEQYF. CDR3 bases: TGTACCAGCAGCCCCCTGAATTCGGGGATCTACTCCTACGAGCAGTACTTC.

A few counts support this clonotype. V gene TRBV24-1 combines with J gene TRBJ2-5; 7 nucleotides line up with TRBD1. With 7 bases clipped from V and 4 bases from J, the junction kept 5 bases outside the gene matches. Germline V gene data show CDR1 as KGHDR and CDR2 as SFDVKD. This CDR3 has 13 amino acids. The CDR3 nucleotides read TGTGCCACCAGAAACAGGGGTGGAGAGACCCAGTACTTC. Translating gives CATRNRGGETQYF.

In this sample, this clonotype turned up many times. V gene TRBV12-5 combines with J gene TRBJ2-3; D remains unclear. Trimming stripped 2 bases from V and 6 bases from J, with 6 bases between. CDR1 is LGHNT and CDR2 is FRNRAP in the germline V gene. The CDR3 length is 12 residues. The CDR3 sequence is CASGLSSDTQYF. DNA of the CDR3: TGTGCTAGTGGTTTGTCGAGTGATACGCAGTATTTT.

In this sample, this clonotype turned up many times. J is TRBJ2-1 and V is TRBV6-2 or TRBV6-3, with unresolved D. The germline V and J ends were trimmed by 0 bases and 6 bases, with 9 bases remaining between them. There are 14 residues in the CDR3. CDR1 is MNHEY, CDR2 SVGEGT, per germline. CDR3 residues: CASSYSDSLNEQFF. The CDR3, as DNA: TGTGCCAGCAGTTACTCCGACTCCCTCAATGAGCAGTTCTTC.

This clonotype has a count of ten or more. The rearrangement joins TRBV24-1 to TRBJ2-2, with 10 nucleotides matching TRBD2. The CDR3 extends over 16 amino acids. After removal of 1 base from V and 5 bases from J, the junction contained 3 bases not matched to a gene. The germline CDR1 and CDR2 sequences are KGHDR and SFDVKD. The CDR3 DNA reads as TGTGCCACCAGTGATTTTAGCGGGAGGCGGACCGGGGAGCTGTTTTTT. Translated: CATSDFSGRRTGELFF.

The chain is built from TRBV6-2 or TRBV6-3 and TRBJ2-5; a weak D match, TRBD1 (6 bases). Trimming shortened V by 11 bases and J by 8 bases, and 21 bases separated the two germline ends. CDR1 and CDR2 (germline): MNHEY, SVGEGT. The CDR3 contains 13 residues. CDR3 DNA sequence: TGTGCCTCGACACCGGGACACACCCCAACCCAGTACTTC. As protein: CASTPGHTPTQYF.

This clonotype was seen at least ten times. The genes are TRBV7-8 and TRBJ2-5; 12 bases are a match to TRBD2. Germline CDR1 SGHVS, CDR2 FQNEAQ. The CDR3 has 17 amino acids. The junction had 13 bases not matched to a gene; V was cut back by 7 bases and J by 4 bases. The CDR3: CASTKPRLAGAGETQYF. DNA of the CDR3: TGTGCCAGCACCAAGCCCCGACTAGCGGGAGCGGGAGAGACCCAGTACTTC.

This clonotype occurred many times. The J gene is TRBJ2-4, the V gene TRBV20-1, with TRBD1 matching 11 bases. The ends lost 0 bases at V and 6 bases at J; junction bases unmatched: 4. This CDR3 region has 15 residues. The germline V gene encodes CDR1 DFQATT and CDR2 SNEGSKA (reference sequence). CDR3 amino acids: CSARDPGQGGNIQYF. CDR3 bases: TGCAGTGCTAGAGACCCGGGACAGGGGGGAAACATTCAGTACTTC.

The J gene is TRBJ2-3, the V gene TRBV3-2; the table calls TRBD2, which could not be checked here. TRBV3-2 is described as a pseudogene. This CDR3 is built from 21 residues. The CDR3 DNA reads as TGTGCCAGCAGCCAAGCACCCGGACTAGCGGGAGACCCTCCCCGCACAGATACGCAGTATTTT. It translates to CASSQAPGLAGDPPRTDTQYF.

Only a few counts were recorded for this clonotype. The chain is built from TRBV25-1 and TRBJ1-4; D might be TRBD1 (5 bases). The CDR3 is made up of 15 amino acids. Germline V CDR1 and CDR2: MGHDK, SYGVNS. The V and J ends lost 1 base and 2 bases respectively, with 8 bases between them. As DNA, the CDR3 is TGTGCCAGCAGTGAATGGGGCAGTACTAATGAAAAACTGTTTTTT. It yields the protein CASSEWGSTNEKLFF.

In its sample, this clonotype was seen a few times. This chain connects TRBV9 to TRBJ1-6; 9 bases fit TRBD1. CDR3 size: 15 residues. The V segment lost 5 bases and the J segment 10 bases; nucleotides outside the gene matches: 10. Germline V lookup: CDR1 SGDLS, CDR2 YYNGEE. CDR3 coding DNA: TGTGCCAGCAGTGGAGCGGGACAGGGTCGGTCACCCCTCCACTTT. It translates to CASSGAGQGRSPLHF.

This clonotype occurred a few times. The gene calls are TRBV6-2 or TRBV6-3 and TRBJ2-1, with unresolved D. Trimming took off 4 bases at V and 3 bases at J, with 10 bases between the two ends. CDR1 and CDR2 from the germline V gene are MNHEY and SVGEGT. This CDR3 region has 14 residues. The CDR3 DNA follows: TGTGCCAGCAGTTTGGATGGCCTCTACAATGAGCAGTTCTTC. Its translation: CASSLDGLYNEQFF.

This clonotype appeared a few times. This may be a read error, as it is one base from a much larger clone. This sequence joins TRBV3-1 and TRBJ1-4; TRBD1 aligns across 9 bases. CDR1 and CDR2 from the germline V gene are LGHDT and YNNKEL (reference sequence). The ends lost 1 base at V and 8 bases at J; junction bases unmatched: 5. This CDR3 has 15 residues. DNA of the CDR3: TGTGCCAGCAGCCAAGTCACAGGGGGCGAAGAAAAACTGTTTTTT. Its translation: CASSQVTGGEEKLFF.

There are many counts of this clonotype. This chain uses TRBV27 with TRBJ2-3; D may be TRBD2 (6 bases). With 5 bases removed from V and 3 bases from J, the gap between germline ends came to 9 bases. Germline-derived CDR1 and CDR2 are MNHEY and SMNVEV (reference sequence). This CDR3 comprises 13 residues. CDR3 sequence: CASSPGRTDTQYF. As DNA, the CDR3 is TGTGCCAGCAGTCCTGGGAGGACAGATACGCAGTATTTT.

This clonotype was detected many times. The rearrangement uses TRBV6-5 and TRBJ2-3; no firm D call. V shed 0 bases and J shed 4 bases, with 8 bases lying between them. From germline, CDR1 is MNHEY and CDR2 SVGAGI. This CDR3 is built from 14 residues. CDR3 nucleotides: TGTGCCAGCAGTTACTCGGCAGGACCAGATACGCAGTATTTT. Residues: CASSYSAGPDTQYF.

The table lists this clonotype with a few counts. This chain uses TRBV6-5 with TRBJ2-3; tentatively, D is TRBD2 (5 bases). Per germline, CDR1 MNHEY and CDR2 SVGAGI. V lost 2 bases and J 2 bases, leaving 14 bases between the germline ends. The CDR3 length is 16 residues. CDR3 protein: CASSYGQWTLTDTQYF. The CDR3 coding sequence is TGTGCCAGCAGTTACGGCCAGTGGACTCTCACAGATACGCAGTATTTT.

This clonotype was seen at least ten times. V usage is TRBV11-3 and J usage is TRBJ2-7; D is uncertain. The CDR3 consists of 13 residues. Germline V gene sequence: CDR1 SGHNT, CDR2 YENEEA. V was cut by 4 bases and J by 4 bases, with 11 bases left in between. CDR3 in DNA: TGTGCCAGCAGCTGGCAAACGGTGTACGAGCAGTACTTC. It yields the protein CASSWQTVYEQYF.

This clonotype has at least ten counts. The V gene is TRBV7-2, the J gene TRBJ2-2, with 11 nucleotides matching TRBD2. V lost 2 bases, J lost 7 bases, and 6 bases stayed unmatched. Per germline, CDR1 SGHTA and CDR2 FQGNSA. The CDR3 sequence is 16 residues long. The DNA of the CDR3 is TGTGCCAGCAGCTTATTTAGCGGGAGGGCCGGCGGGGAGCTGTTTTTT. Protein sequence: CASSLFSGRAGGELFF.

The chain links TRBV2 to TRBJ2-3; the match to TRBD2 covers 11 bases. J was trimmed by 6 bases and V by 3 bases; bases with no gene match: 5. Looked up from germline, CDR1 is SNHLY and CDR2 is FYNNEI. CDR3 length: 15 residues. The CDR3 DNA reads as TGTGCCAGCAGTGACCCGGGACTAGCGGTGGATACGCAGTATTTT. Its protein product is CASSDPGLAVDTQYF.

This clonotype was counted many times. The J gene is TRBJ2-5, the V gene TRBV18; TRBD1 matches at 9 bases. Germline V gene data show CDR1 as KGHSH and CDR2 as LQKENI. This CDR3 has 16 residues. V lost 0 bases and J lost 4; bases outside the gene matches: 6. The CDR3 nucleotides are TGTGCCAGCTCACCACCGGACAGGGGCGCTGGAGAGACCCAGTACTTC. Translation gives CASSPPDRGAGETQYF.